Listed here are 15 T cell receptor beta chains from one sample, sequenced in a study of blood T cell repertoires in COVID-19. Here immunoSEQ multiplex PCR was the method, and the copy in TCRdb shows in-frame clones only, minus some. The data show some 83,000 clones, around nine tenths seen once. The sequencing input was peripheral blood. The receptors come from a woman over 75 with active or convalescent COVID-19.

The chain has TRBV27 and TRBJ2-5; TRBD2 matches at 7 bases. V was clipped by 0 bases and J by 4 bases; unmatched bases: 17. CDR1 is MNHEY and CDR2 is SMNVEV in the germline V gene (reference sequence). The CDR3 sequence is 19 residues long. In nucleotides, the CDR3 is TGTGCCAGCAGTTTATCAGGTCGCAGTCGGGGGGTGAGGGGAGAGACCCAGTACTTC. The encoded protein is CASSLSGRSRGVRGETQYF.

The rearrangement joins TRBV4-2 to TRBJ1-5, with 7 bases fitting TRBD1. Germline-derived CDR1 and CDR2 are LGHNA and YNFKEQ. V lost 7 bases and J lost 0; bases outside the gene matches: 6. The CDR3 length is 15 residues. The CDR3 nucleotides read TGTGCCAGCAACCCACAGGGGAATAGCAATCAGCCCCAGCATTTT. This codes for CASNPQGNSNQPQHF.

This sequence joins TRBV7-2 and TRBJ1-1; perhaps TRBD1 as D (5 bases). Trimming took off 0 bases at V and 4 bases at J, with 9 bases between the two ends. Germline V lookup: CDR1 SGHTA, CDR2 FQGNSA. The CDR3 is 14 amino acids. CDR3 sequence: CASSLARTGTEAFF. The CDR3 DNA sequence: TGTGCCAGCAGCTTAGCGCGAACAGGCACTGAAGCTTTCTTT.

The chain joins TRBV28 to TRBJ1-2; D unresolved. The germline CDR1 and CDR2 sequences are MDHEN and SYDVKM. Trimming shortened V by 6 bases and J by 4 bases, and 15 bases separated the two germline ends. CDR3 length: 14 residues. The CDR3 is CASSSGLASYGYTF. Written as DNA, the CDR3 is TGTGCCAGCAGCTCAGGCTTGGCGAGCTATGGCTACACCTTC.

V and J are TRBV30 and TRBJ2-2; weak D call: TRBD2 (6 bases). Trimming shortened V by 3 bases and J by 0 bases, and 11 bases separated the two germline ends. The length of the CDR3 is 15 residues. CDR1 is GTSNPN, CDR2 SVGIG, per germline (reference sequence). CDR3 amino acids: CAWRRGGANTGELFF. The CDR3 nucleotides read TGTGCCTGGAGGAGGGGCGGGGCGAACACCGGGGAGCTGTTTTTT.

This clone appeared a few times. The V and J genes are TRBV3-1 (or the pseudogene TRBV3-2) and TRBJ2-1, with D unresolved. Germline CDR1 reads LGHDT; CDR2 reads YNNKEL (reference sequence). V was shortened by 7 bases and J by 7 bases, with 8 bases between the two germline ends. The CDR3 is 11 amino acids. The CDR3 coding sequence is TGTGCCAGCACAGGCGCGAATGAGCAGTTCTTC. Translated, it gives CASTGANEQFF.

The chain couples TRBV3-1 (or the pseudogene TRBV3-2) to TRBJ2-2; the match to TRBD2 covers 14 bases. CDR3 length: 18 amino acids. V trimming: 4 bases; J trimming: 1 base; junction bases outside the gene matches: 5. Per germline, CDR1 LGHDT and CDR2 YNNKEL (reference sequence). The CDR3 loop reads CASSLLGLAGGNTGELFF. The CDR3 coding sequence is TGTGCCAGCAGCCTGCTCGGACTAGCGGGGGGGAACACCGGGGAGCTGTTTTTT.

The chain has TRBV5-4 and TRBJ2-7; the D gene is possibly TRBD1 (5 bases). The germline gives CDR1 SGHNT, CDR2 YYREEE (reference sequence). V dropped 4 bases and J dropped 2 bases, with 16 bases sitting between them. The CDR3 contains 15 residues. The CDR3 spells CASSPGQGVPYEQYF. The CDR3 DNA is TGTGCCAGCAGCCCCGGGCAGGGTGTTCCCTACGAGCAGTACTTC.

V is TRBV5-6 and J is TRBJ2-7; 8 bases map to TRBD1. Trimming took 1 base from V and 3 from J; bases not matched to a gene: 6. This CDR3 comprises 15 residues. The V gene's germline CDR1 is SGHDT and CDR2 YYEEEE. As DNA, the CDR3 is TGTGCCAGCAGCTTGAAACTGGACAGGGTCTACGAGCAGTACTTC. This codes for CASSLKLDRVYEQYF. Together with reference TRBV5-6 and TRBJ2-7, the CDR3 gives the full variable domain: DAGVTQSPTHLIKTRGQQVTLRCSPKSGHDTVSWYQQALGQGPQFIFQYYEEEERQRGNFPDRFSGHQFPNYSSELNVNALLLGDSALYLCASSLKLDRVYEQYFGPGTRLTVT.

V is TRBV27 and J is TRBJ1-6, with TRBD1 matching over 7 bases. CDR3 length: 16 amino acids. The germline V gene encodes CDR1 MNHEY and CDR2 SMNVEV (reference sequence). V lost 5 bases and J lost 7; bases outside the gene matches: 11. CDR3 amino acids: CASSPITGVANSPLHF. CDR3 coding DNA: TGTGCCAGCAGTCCTATAACAGGGGTCGCCAATTCACCCCTCCACTTT.

V usage is TRBV3-1 (or the pseudogene TRBV3-2) and J usage is TRBJ2-1, with 10 bases matching TRBD2. J was trimmed by 5 bases and V by 9 bases; bases with no gene match: 7. CDR1 is LGHDT, CDR2 YNNKEL, per germline (reference sequence). The CDR3 is 14 amino acids. The DNA for the CDR3 is TGTGCCAGTAAGGGACTAGCGAGAAACAATGAGCAGTTCTTC. As protein: CASKGLARNNEQFF.

This chain links TRBV4-1 with TRBJ1-6; 9 bases fit TRBD1. Losses at the gene ends were 1 base for V and 6 bases for J; bases not matched to a gene: 16. The germline V gene encodes CDR1 MGHRA and CDR2 YSYEKL. The CDR3 is 20 amino acids. This chain's CDR3 is CASSQAGVQGASGSNSPLHF. The CDR3 DNA sequence: TGCGCCAGCAGCCAAGCCGGGGTACAGGGGGCGTCGGGTAGTAATTCACCCCTCCACTTT.

The chain uses TRBV18 and TRBJ1-1; D unclear. The germline V gene has CDR1 KGHSH and CDR2 LQKENI. The germline V and J ends were trimmed by 2 bases and 4 bases, with 11 bases remaining between them. This CDR3 comprises 14 residues. In DNA, the CDR3 is TGTGCCAGCTCACCAGGGCTTACCGGCACTGAAGCTTTCTTT. This codes for CASSPGLTGTEAFF.

The CDR3 coding sequence is TGTGCCAGCTCACCACGACTAGCGGGGGGCAGACAAGAGACCCAGTACTTC. Translating gives CASSPRLAGGRQETQYF. The chain links TRBV18 to TRBJ2-5; TRBD2 aligns across 13 bases. Germline V gene lookup returns CDR1 KGHSH and CDR2 LQKENI. The CDR3 loop spans 17 amino acids. V was clipped by 1 base and J by 2 bases; unmatched bases: 4.

This chain uses TRBV29-1 with TRBJ2-3; 10 positions match TRBD1. Losses at the gene ends were 5 bases for V and 2 bases for J; bases not matched to a gene: 7. Germline lookup yields CDR1 SQVTM and CDR2 ANQGSEA. The CDR3 extends over 15 amino acids. The CDR3 loop is CSVQGGTGDTDTQYF. The DNA of the CDR3 is TGCAGCGTTCAGGGGGGGACAGGGGACACAGATACGCAGTATTTT.